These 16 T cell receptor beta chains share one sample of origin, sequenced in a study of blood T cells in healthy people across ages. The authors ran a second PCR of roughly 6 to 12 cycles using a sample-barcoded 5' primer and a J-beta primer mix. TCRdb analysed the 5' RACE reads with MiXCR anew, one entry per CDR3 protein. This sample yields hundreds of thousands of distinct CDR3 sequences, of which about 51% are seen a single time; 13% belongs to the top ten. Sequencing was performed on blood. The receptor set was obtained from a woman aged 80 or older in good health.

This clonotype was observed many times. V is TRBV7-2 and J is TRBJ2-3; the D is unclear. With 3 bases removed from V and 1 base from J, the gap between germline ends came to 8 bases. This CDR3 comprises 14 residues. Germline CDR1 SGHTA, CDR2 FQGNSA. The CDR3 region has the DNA TGTGCCAGCAGCTTGGGTAGGGGCACAGATACGCAGTATTTT. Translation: CASSLGRGTDTQYF.

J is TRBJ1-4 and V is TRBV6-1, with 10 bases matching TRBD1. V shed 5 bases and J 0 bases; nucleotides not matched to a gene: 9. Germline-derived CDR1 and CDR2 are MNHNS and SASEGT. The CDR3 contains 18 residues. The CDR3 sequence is CASSPRTGGPATNEKLFF. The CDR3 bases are TGTGCCAGCAGTCCCCGGACAGGGGGACCGGCAACTAATGAAAAACTGTTTTTT.

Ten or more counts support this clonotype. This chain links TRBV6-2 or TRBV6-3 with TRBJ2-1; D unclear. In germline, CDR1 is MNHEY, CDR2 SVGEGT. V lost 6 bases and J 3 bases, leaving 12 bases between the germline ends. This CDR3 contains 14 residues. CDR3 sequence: CASSGHNGYNEQFF. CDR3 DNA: TGTGCCAGCAGCGGGCACAACGGCTACAATGAGCAGTTCTTC.

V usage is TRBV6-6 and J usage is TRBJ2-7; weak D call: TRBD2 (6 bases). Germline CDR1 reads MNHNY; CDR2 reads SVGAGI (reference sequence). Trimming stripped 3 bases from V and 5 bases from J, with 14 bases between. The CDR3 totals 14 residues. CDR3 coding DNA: TGTGCCAGCAGTTATCGCGGGGAGTATAACGAGCAGTACTTC. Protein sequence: CASSYRGEYNEQYF.

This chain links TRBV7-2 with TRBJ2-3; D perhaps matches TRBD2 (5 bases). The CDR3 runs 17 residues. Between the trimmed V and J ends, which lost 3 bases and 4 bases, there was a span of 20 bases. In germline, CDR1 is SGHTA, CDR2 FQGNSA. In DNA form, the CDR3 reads TGTGCCAGCAGCTTCCTACCCGGGCCGGGATTCGCAGATACGCAGTATTTT. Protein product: CASSFLPGPGFADTQYF.

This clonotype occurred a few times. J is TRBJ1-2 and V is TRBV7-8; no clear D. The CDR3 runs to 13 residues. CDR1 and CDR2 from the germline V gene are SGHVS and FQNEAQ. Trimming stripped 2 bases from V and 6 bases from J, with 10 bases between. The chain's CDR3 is CASSLSSGNGYTF. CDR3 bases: TGTGCCAGCAGCTTAAGTTCCGGGAATGGCTACACCTTC.

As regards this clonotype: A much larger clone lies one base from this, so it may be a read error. The CDR3 DNA follows: TGTGCCAGCAGGAGGGCTACCGACAATGAGCAGTTCTTC. This sequence encodes CASRRATDNEQFF. The chain employs TRBV6-1 and TRBJ2-1, with D maybe TRBD2 (5 bases). Looked up from germline, CDR1 is MNHNS and CDR2 is SASEGT. CDR3 size: 13 residues. Trimming removed 6 bases from V and 5 bases from J, with 11 bases in between.

As DNA, the CDR3 is TGTGCCAGCAGCCCTCCCGCGTGGGTTGCTAACTATGGCTACACCTTC. It specifies CASSPPAWVANYGYTF. The chain employs TRBV14 and TRBJ1-2; D remains ambiguous. CDR3 length: 16 residues. CDR1 and CDR2 from the germline V gene are SGHDN and FVKESK. V was pared by 4 bases and J by 0 bases, with 15 bases between.

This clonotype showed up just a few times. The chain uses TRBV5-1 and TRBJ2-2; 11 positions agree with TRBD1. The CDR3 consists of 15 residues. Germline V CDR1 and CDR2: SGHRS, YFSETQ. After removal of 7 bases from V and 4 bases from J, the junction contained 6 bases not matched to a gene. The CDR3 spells CASLPGTGGTGELFF. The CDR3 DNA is TGCGCCAGCCTCCCGGGGACAGGGGGCACCGGGGAGCTGTTTTTT. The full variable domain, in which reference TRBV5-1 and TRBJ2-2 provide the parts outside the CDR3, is KAGVTQTPRYLIKTRGQQVTLSCSPISGHRSVSWYQQTPGQGLQFLFEYFSETQRNKGNFPGRFSGRQFSNSRSEMNVSTLELGDSALYLCASLPGTGGTGELFFGEGSRLTVL.

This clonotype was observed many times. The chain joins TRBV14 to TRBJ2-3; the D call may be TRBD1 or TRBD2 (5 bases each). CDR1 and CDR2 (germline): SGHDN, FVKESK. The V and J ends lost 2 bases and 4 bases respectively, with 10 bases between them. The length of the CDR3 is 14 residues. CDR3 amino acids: CASSQMQGADTQYF. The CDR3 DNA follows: TGTGCCAGCAGCCAAATGCAGGGAGCAGATACGCAGTATTTT. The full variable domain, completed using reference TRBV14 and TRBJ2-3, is EAGVTQFPSHSVIEKGQTVTLRCDPISGHDNLYWYRRVMGKEIKFLLHFVKESKQDESGMPNNRFLAERTGGTYSTLKVQPAELEDSGVYFCASSQMQGADTQYFGPGTRLTVL.

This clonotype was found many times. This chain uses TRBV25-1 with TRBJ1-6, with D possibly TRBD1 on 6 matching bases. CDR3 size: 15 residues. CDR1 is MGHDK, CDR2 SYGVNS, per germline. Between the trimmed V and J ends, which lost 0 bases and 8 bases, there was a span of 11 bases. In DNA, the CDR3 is TGTGCCAGCAGTGAATACACAGGGTTAGATTCACCCCTCCACTTT. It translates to CASSEYTGLDSPLHF.

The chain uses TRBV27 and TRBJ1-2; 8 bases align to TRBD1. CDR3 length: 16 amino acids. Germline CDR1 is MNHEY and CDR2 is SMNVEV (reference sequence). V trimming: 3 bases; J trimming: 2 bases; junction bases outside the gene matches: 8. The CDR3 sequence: CASSFGGTGGNYGYTF. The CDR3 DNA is TGTGCCAGCAGTTTTGGTGGCACAGGGGGGAACTATGGCTACACCTTC.

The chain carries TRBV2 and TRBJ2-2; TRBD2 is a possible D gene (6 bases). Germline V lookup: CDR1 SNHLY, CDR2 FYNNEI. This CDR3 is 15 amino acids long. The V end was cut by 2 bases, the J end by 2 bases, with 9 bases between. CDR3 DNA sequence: TGTGCCAGCAGTGAACAGGGAGGAAACACCGGGGAGCTGTTTTTT. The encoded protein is CASSEQGGNTGELFF.

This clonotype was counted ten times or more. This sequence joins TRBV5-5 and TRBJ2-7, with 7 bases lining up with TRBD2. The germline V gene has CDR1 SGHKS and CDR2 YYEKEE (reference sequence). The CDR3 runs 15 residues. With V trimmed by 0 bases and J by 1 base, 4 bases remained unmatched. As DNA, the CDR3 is TGTGCCAGCAGCTTGGCCCCTAGCGGATCCTACGAGCAGTACTTC. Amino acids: CASSLAPSGSYEQYF.

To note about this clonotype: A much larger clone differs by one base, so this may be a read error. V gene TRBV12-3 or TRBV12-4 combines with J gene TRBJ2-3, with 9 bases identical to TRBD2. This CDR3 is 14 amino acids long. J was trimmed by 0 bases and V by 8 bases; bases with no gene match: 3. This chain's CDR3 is CASRSGRSTDTQYF. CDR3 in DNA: TGTGCCAGCCGAAGCGGGAGGAGCACAGATACGCAGTATTTT.

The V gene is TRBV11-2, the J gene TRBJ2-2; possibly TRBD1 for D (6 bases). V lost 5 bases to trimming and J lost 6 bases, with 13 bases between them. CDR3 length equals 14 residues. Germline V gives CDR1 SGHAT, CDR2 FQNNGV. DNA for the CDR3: TGTGCCAGCAGCCGAATACAGGGCCCCGGGGAGCTGTTTTTT. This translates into CASSRIQGPGELFF.